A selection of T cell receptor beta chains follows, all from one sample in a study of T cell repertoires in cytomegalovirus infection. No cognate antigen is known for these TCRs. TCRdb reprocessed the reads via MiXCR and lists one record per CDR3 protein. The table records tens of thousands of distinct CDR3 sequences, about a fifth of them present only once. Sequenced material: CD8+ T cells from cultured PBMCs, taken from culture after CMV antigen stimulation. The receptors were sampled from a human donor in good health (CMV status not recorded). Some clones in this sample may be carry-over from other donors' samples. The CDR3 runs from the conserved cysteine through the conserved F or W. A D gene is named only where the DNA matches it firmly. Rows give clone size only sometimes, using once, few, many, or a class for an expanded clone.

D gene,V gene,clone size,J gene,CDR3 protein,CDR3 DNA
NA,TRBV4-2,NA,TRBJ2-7,CASSQVAYSYEQYF,TGTGCCAGCAGCCAAGTTGCGTATTCCTACGAGCAGTACTTC
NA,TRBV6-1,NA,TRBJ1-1,CASSWDGRGDFF,TGTGCCAGCAGTTGGGATGGCCGTGGAGATTTCTTT
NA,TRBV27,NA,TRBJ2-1,CASSLGGSYNERFF,TGTGCCAGCAGTTTAGGTGGCTCCTACAATGAGCGGTTCTTC
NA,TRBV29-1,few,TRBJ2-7,CGVESQSRSYEQYF,TGCGGCGTTGAGTCCCAGTCCCGCTCCTACGAGCAGTACTTC
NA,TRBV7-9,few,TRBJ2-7,CASSSDPGSPYEQYF,TGTGCCAGCAGCTCTGACCCGGGGAGTCCCTACGAGCAGTACTTC
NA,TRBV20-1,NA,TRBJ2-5,CSARGRETQYF,TGCAGTGCTAGGGGACGGGAGACCCAGTACTTC
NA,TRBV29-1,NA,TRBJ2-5,CSVVQGRETQYF,TGCAGCGTTGTGCAGGGGAGGGAGACCCAGTACTTC
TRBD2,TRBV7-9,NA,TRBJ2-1,CASSSSTSGGAKDNEQFF,TGTGCCAGCAGCTCATCGACTAGCGGGGGGGCCAAGGACAATGAGCAGTTCTTC
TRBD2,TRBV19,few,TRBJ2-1,CASSIRAGGGYNEQFF,TGTGCCAGTAGTATTAGAGCGGGAGGGGGTTACAATGAGCAGTTCTTC
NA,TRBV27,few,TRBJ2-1,CASSLGRAPYNEQFF,TGTGCCAGCAGTTTGGGCAGGGCACCCTACAATGAGCAGTTCTTC
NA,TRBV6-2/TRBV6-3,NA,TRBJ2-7,CASGWTPNRHYEQYF,TGTGCCAGCGGCTGGACTCCTAACCGCCACTACGAGCAGTACTTC
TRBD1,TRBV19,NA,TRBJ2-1,CASSTLGTGGYNEQFF,TGTGCCAGTAGTACCCTCGGCACAGGGGGCTACAATGAGCAGTTCTTC
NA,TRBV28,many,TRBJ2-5,CASTPTTRKKFQETQYF,TGTGCCAGCACTCCTACCACCCGGAAGAAGTTCCAAGAGACCCAGTACTTC
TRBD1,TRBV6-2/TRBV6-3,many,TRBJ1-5,CATQGGGTENQPQHF,TGTGCCACCCAGGGTGGCGGGACAGAGAATCAGCCCCAGCATTTT
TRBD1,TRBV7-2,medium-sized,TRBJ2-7,CASSSSTGVGSYEQYF,TGTGCCAGCAGCTCCTCGACAGGGGTCGGCTCCTACGAGCAGTACTTC
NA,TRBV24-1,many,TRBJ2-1,CATSRGTDLYNEQFF,TGTGCCACCAGCCGGGGGACGGATCTCTACAATGAGCAGTTCTTC
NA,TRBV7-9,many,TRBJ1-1,CASSLVGAGALNTEAFF,TGTGCCAGCAGCTTAGTAGGGGCAGGGGCCCTGAACACTGAAGCTTTCTTT
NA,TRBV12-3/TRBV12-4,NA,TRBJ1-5,CASSFGEGQPQHF,TGTGCCAGCAGTTTTGGGGAAGGTCAGCCCCAGCATTTT
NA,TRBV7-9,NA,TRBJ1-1,CASSLVVLLTSGTEAFF,TGTGCCAGCAGCTTAGTAGTTCTGCTTACATCGGGAACTGAAGCTTTCTTT
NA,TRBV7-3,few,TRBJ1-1,CASSSDRAPGAFF,TGTGCCAGCAGCTCCGACCGGGCCCCCGGGGCTTTCTTT
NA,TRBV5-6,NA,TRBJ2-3,CASSLVGEADTQYF,TGTGCCAGCAGCTTGGTTGGGGAGGCAGATACGCAGTATTTT
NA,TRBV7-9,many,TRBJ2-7,CASSLVRGQIIYEQYF,TGTGCCAGCAGCTTAGTCCGAGGCCAGATAATCTACGAGCAGTACTTC
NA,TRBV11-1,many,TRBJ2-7,CASSSTSYEQYF,TGTGCCAGCAGCTCGACTTCCTACGAGCAGTACTTC
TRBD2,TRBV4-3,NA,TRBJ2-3,CASSQGTGGLTDTQYF,TGCGCCAGCAGCCAAGGGACGGGGGGACTCACAGATACGCAGTATTTT
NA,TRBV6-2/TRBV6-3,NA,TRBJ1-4,CASSLEDVATNEKLFF,TGTGCCAGCAGCCTTGAGGACGTAGCAACTAATGAAAAACTGTTTTTT
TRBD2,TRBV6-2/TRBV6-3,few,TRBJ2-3,CASSTLAGEAADTQYF,TGTGCCAGCAGTACACTAGCGGGAGAAGCCGCAGATACGCAGTATTTT
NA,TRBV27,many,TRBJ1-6,CASSQAGRNSPLHF,TGTGCCAGCAGTCAGGCGGGCAGAAATTCACCCCTCCACTTT
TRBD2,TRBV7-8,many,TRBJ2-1,CASSPAGGGAHNEQFF,TGTGCCAGCAGCCCCGCTGGCGGGGGGGCCCACAATGAGCAGTTCTTC